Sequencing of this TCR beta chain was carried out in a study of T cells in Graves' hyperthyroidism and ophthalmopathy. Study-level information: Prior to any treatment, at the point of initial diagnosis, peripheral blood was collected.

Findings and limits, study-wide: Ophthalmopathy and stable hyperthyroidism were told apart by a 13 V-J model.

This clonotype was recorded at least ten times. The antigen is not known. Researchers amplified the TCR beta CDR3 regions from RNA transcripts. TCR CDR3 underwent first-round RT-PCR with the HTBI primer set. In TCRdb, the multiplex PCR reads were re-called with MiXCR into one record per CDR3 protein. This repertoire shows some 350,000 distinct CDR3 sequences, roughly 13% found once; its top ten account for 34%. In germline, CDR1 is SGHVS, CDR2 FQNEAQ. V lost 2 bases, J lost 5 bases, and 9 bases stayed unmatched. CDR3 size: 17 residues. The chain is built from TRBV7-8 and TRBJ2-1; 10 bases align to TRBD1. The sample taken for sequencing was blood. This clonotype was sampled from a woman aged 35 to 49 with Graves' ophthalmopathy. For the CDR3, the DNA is TGTGCCAGCAGCTTACGACAGGGGGCAGTTGGGGACAATGAGCAGTTCTTC. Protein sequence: CASSLRQGAVGDNEQFF. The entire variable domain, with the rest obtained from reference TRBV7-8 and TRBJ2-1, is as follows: GAGVSQSPRYKVAKRGQDVALRCDPISGHVSLFWYQQALGQGPEFLTYFQNEAQLDKSGLPSDRFFAERPEGSVSTLKIQRTQQEDSAVYLCASSLRQGAVGDNEQFFGPGTRLTVL.